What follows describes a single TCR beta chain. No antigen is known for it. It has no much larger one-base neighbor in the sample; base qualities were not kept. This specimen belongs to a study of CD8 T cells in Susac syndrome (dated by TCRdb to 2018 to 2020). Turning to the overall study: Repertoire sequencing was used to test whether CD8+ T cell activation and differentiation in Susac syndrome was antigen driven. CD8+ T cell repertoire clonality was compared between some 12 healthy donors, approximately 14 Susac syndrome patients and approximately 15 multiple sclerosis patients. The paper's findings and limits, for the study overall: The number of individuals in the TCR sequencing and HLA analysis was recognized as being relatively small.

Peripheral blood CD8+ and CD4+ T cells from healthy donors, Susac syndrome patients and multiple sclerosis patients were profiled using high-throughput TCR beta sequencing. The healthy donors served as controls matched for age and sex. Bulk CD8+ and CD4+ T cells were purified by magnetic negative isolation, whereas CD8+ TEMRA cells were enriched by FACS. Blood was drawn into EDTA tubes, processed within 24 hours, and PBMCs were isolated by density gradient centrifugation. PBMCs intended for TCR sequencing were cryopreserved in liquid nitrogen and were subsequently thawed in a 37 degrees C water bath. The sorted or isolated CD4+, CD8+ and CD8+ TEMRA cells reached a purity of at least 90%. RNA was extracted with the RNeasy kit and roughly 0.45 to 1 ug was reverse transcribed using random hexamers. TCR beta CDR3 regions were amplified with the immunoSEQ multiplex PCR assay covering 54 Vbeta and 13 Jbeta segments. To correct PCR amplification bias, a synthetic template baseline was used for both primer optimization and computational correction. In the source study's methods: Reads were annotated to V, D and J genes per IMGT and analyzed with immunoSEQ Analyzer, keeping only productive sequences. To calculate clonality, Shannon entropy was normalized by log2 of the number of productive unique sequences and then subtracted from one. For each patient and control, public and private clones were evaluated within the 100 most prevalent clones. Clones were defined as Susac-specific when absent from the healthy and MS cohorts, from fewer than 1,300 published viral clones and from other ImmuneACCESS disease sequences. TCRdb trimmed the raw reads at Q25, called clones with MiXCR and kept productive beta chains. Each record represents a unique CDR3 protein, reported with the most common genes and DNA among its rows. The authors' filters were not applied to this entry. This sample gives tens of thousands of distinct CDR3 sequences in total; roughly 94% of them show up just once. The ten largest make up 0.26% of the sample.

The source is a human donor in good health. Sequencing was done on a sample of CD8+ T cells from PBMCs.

CDR3 sequence: CSVEDRSVAYEQYF. The sequenced DNA is TGCAGCGTTGAAGATAGGTCGGTAGCCTACGAGCAGTACTTC. The chain links TRBV29-1 with TRBJ2-7; the D gene cannot be named for sure. CDR1 and CDR2 are drawn from the germline V gene: SQVTM, ANQGSEA. The CDR3, from cysteine to phenylalanine, totals 14 residues. Only the CDR3 DNA is retained, 42 bases long and in frame from the first base. Between the V and J ends, shortened by 0 bases and 2 bases respectively, the junction contains 11 bases.